The clone carrying this T cell receptor beta chain appeared once. As yet, its antigen is unknown. One junction end does not reproduce the germline sequence, and a read error may be involved. These data come from a study of cytomegalovirus exposure and HLA in healthy donors. Germline CDR1 SGHTA, CDR2 FQGNSA. The CDR3 extends over 17 amino acids. Overall study results and limits: Among TCR beta chains, those listed as cytomegalovirus-associated numbered approximately 150. Reported findings show TCR beta sequences accurately forecast HLA-A and HLA-B alleles in most subjects. Segments of the TCR beta V type were, in most cases, productive about 87% or about 30% of the time in an earlier analysis.

The PCR was carried out with 60 Vbeta primers and 13 Jbeta primers. The assay was immunoSEQ multiplex PCR, and TCRdb's table has in-frame clones only and misses some. The sample gives roughly 92,000 clones, about four fifths of which show up once; about 32% is in the top ten. This chain joins TRBV7-2 and TRBJ1-1, with 7 nucleotides matching TRBD1. The sample consisted of PBMCs. The receptor comes from a man aged 50 to 60 in good health and CMV-seropositive. The CDR3 bases are TGTGCCAGCAGCTTATTGGCCCCGGGACAGAAGAACGCTGAAGCTTTCTTT. Translating it yields CASSLLAPGQKNAEAFF.